Listed below are T cell receptor beta chains from one sample, sequenced in a study of T cells in Graves' hyperthyroidism and ophthalmopathy. TCRdb re-derived calls from the multiplex PCR reads in MiXCR, one entry per CDR3 protein. The repertoire holds about 50,000 distinct CDR3 sequences, with 45% to 50% as singletons. The sample comprised peripheral blood or thyroid tissue (not recorded which). All receptors derive from a woman aged 45-60 years with Graves' hyperthyroidism. Both conserved end residues are trimmed from each CDR3.

14,TRBV20-1,SARDPRGVGSYGYT
12,TRBV29-1,SVGQGGTNERLF
11,TRBV2,ASSGGRMKDCF
12,TRBV20-1,SARGAGGRETQY
13,TRBV27,ASSFRDGTNYGYT
14,TRBV7-9,ASSSGTGPSTYEQY
14,TRBV2,ASSEEAGGLPYEQY
12,TRBV29-1,SVEDEEGTYEQY
10,TRBV29-1,SVRASEGEAF
12,TRBV28,ASTPSGLNTEAF
16,TRBV10-2,ASSGRTGSACRSYGYT
12,TRBV7-9,ASSRGTGAYEQY
13,TRBV20-1,SASPSGGRAGEQY
13,TRBV9,ASIPAPGTWGGYT
12,TRBV9,ASSVAPGAGELF
12,TRBV19,ASANPSGRGTQY
14,TRBV2,ATGASGQGFNSPLH
14,TRBV7-9,ASSLPDTSIYYERY
10,TRBV28,ASSQGHTEAF
12,TRBV28,ASSPPPVRAEQY
12,TRBV7-6,ASSLVGHTGELF
13,TRBV5-1,ASSRGTLDNTEAF
12,TRBV24-1,ATSDSASGNTIY
10,TRBV6-2/TRBV6-3,ASGPTGETQY
13,TRBV7-2,ASSRDGNRNTEAF
10,TRBV7-2,ASSWESYEQY
12,TRBV10-1,ASSESTSQETQY
10,TRBV12-3/TRBV12-4,ASSLGTGLTF
10,TRBV5-1,ASRRGENTIY
15,TRBV6-5,ASSYSRNKQGYCEQY
15,TRBV27,ASSPHSVGGNTGELF
15,TRBV10-3,AIRASSLYKGTYGYT
14,TRBV28,ASISPASGQNTEAF
10,TRBV28,ASSLVRDGYT
12,TRBV7-2,ASSFTGGVTEAF
13,TRBV6-5,ASQGLAGLGSRQY
13,TRBV18,ASSPPGFSGNTIY
15,TRBV2,ASTTSSGGPGSYEQY
7,TRBV29-1,SVGGTQY
14,TRBV5-1,ASSLAGGTYQETQY
14,TRBV7-9,ASSPRRGLYGYEQY
17,TRBV24-1,ATSDVGRPTSSYNSPLH
14,TRBV27,ASSPLHRGRDQPQH
12,TRBV29-1,SVEGRGNTGELF
15,TRBV25-1,ASSEWGRGYVDTEAF
12,TRBV20-1,SARGGDNTYEQY
14,TRBV2,ASSEGGLAGLYKLF
12,TRBV7-9,ASSIGQASYEQY